The rows below give T cell receptor beta chains drawn from one sample of a study of control samples from healthy donors and cancer patients. Clones were read by immunoSEQ multiplex PCR, and TCRdb kept only the in-frame ones, dropping some. The data show 60,000 to 75,000 clones, roughly nine tenths seen once. The sequenced sample consisted of PBMCs. These receptors all come from a man aged 55 to 70 with colorectal cancer. Both conserved end residues are part of each CDR3. The order of the fields is V gene, D gene, clone size, J gene, CDR3 protein, CDR3 DNA. The D gene is left open where the match is weak. Clone size appears in some rows only: once, few, many, or a class for an expanded clone.

TRBV18	.	.	TRBJ1-1	CASSPSQNTEAFF	TGTGCCAGCTCACCATCACAGAACACTGAAGCTTTCTTT
TRBV2	.	.	TRBJ2-3	CASSEVGGQADTQYF	TGTGCCAGCAGTGAAGTGGGGGGGCAGGCAGATACGCAGTATTTT
TRBV4-3	TRBD1	.	TRBJ1-1	CASSQQGAPNTEAFF	TGCGCCAGCAGCCAACAGGGGGCCCCGAACACTGAAGCTTTCTTT
TRBV20-1	.	.	TRBJ1-1	CSARTGGEAFF	TGCAGTGCTAGGACAGGTGGTGAAGCTTTCTTT
TRBV6-6	.	.	TRBJ2-1	CASSYPGLYNEQFF	TGTGCCAGCAGTTACCCGGGACTTTACAATGAGCAGTTCTTC
TRBV7-2	.	.	TRBJ2-3	CASSQARFSGTDTQYF	TGTGCCAGCAGCCAGGCCCGGTTTTCAGGCACAGATACGCAGTATTTT
TRBV4-1	.	.	TRBJ2-3	CASSQEIRADTQYF	TGCGCCAGCAGCCAAGAAATCCGTGCAGATACGCAGTATTTT
TRBV18	.	.	TRBJ2-2	CASSPASLRITSTGELFF	TGTGCCAGCTCACCAGCCTCACTTAGGATCACCTCCACCGGGGAGCTGTTTTTT
TRBV4-2	.	.	TRBJ2-2	CASSQVGANTGELFF	TGTGCCAGCAGCCAAGTCGGGGCGAACACCGGGGAGCTGTTTTTT
TRBV2	TRBD1	.	TRBJ2-7	CAIQWVLNGQDTQTSYEQYF	TGTGCCATCCAGTGGGTTCTTAACGGACAGGATACACAAACTTCCTACGAGCAGTACTTC
TRBV5-5	TRBD2	.	TRBJ2-5	CASSLLAGTQETQYF	TGTGCCAGCAGCTTACTAGCGGGTACCCAAGAGACCCAGTACTTC
TRBV2	TRBD2	once	TRBJ2-3	CASRSSGGAADTQYF	TGTGCCAGCAGGTCCAGCGGGGGGGCCGCAGATACGCAGTATTTT
TRBV6-5	.	few	TRBJ2-2	CASRDGNTGELFF	TGTGCCAGCAGGGACGGGAACACCGGGGAGCTGTTTTTT
TRBV3-1/TRBV3-2	.	.	TRBJ1-1	CASSQAATGTEAFF	TGTGCCAGCAGCCAAGCAGCCACGGGGACTGAAGCTTTCTTT
TRBV9	.	.	TRBJ2-5	CASSAAPLNQETQYF	TGTGCCAGCAGCGCGGCACCTTTAAACCAAGAGACCCAGTACTTC
TRBV9	TRBD2	.	TRBJ2-3	CASSASSGGAADTQYF	TGTGCCAGCAGCGCGAGTAGCGGGGGGGCGGCAGATACGCAGTATTTT
TRBV27	.	.	TRBJ1-5	CAQGGGNQPQHF	TGTGCCCAAGGGGGGGGCAATCAGCCCCAGCATTTT
TRBV12-5	.	.	TRBJ2-1	CASGFSVRSYNEQFF	TGTGCTAGTGGTTTTAGCGTCCGATCCTACAATGAGCAGTTCTTC
TRBV2	.	.	TRBJ2-1	CASSGFNEQFF	TGTGCCAGCAGTGGGTTCAATGAGCAGTTCTTC
TRBV19	TRBD1	once	TRBJ1-2	CASTPTQGAAGNYGYTF	TGTGCCAGTACCCCTACCCAGGGGGCAGCGGGTAACTATGGCTACACCTTC
TRBV29-1	TRBD1	.	TRBJ2-7	CSVEAGGEEQYF	TGCAGCGTTGAAGCAGGGGGTGAGGAGCAGTACTTC
TRBV7-3	TRBD2	.	TRBJ2-1	CASSTSGGHNEQFF	TGTGCCAGCAGTACTAGCGGGGGCCACAATGAGCAGTTCTTC
TRBV11-3	.	.	TRBJ1-2	CASSRREGAGYGYTF	TGTGCCAGCAGCCGACGGGAAGGGGCAGGCTATGGCTACACCTTC
TRBV5-4	.	.	TRBJ2-1	CASSLGGAWNEQFF	TGTGCCAGCAGCTTGGGAGGGGCCTGGAATGAGCAGTTCTTC
TRBV30	TRBD2	.	TRBJ2-5	CAWRGRGGDLETQYF	TGTGCCTGGAGAGGGCGCGGGGGGGACTTAGAGACCCAGTACTTC
TRBV28	.	once	TRBJ1-1	CASSSPGRGEMNTEAFF	TGTGCCAGCAGTTCCCCGGGCCGGGGAGAAATGAACACTGAAGCTTTCTTT
TRBV5-1	TRBD1	.	TRBJ2-1	CASSLARTGFLDEQFF	TGCGCCAGCAGCTTGGCCAGGACAGGGTTTTTAGATGAGCAGTTCTTC
TRBV3-1/TRBV3-2	TRBD1	.	TRBJ2-4	CASSQNRDRANIQYF	TGTGCCAGCAGCCAAAACCGGGACAGGGCTAACATTCAGTACTTC
TRBV2	TRBD1	.	TRBJ1-1	CASSEERTGATEAFF	TGTGCCAGCAGTGAAGAGAGGACAGGGGCCACTGAAGCTTTCTTT